The 32 T cell receptor beta chains reported below all come from one sample, sequenced in a study of patients and donors after allogeneic stem cell transplantation. TCRdb independently ran MiXCR on the RT-PCR reads; one entry per CDR3 protein. The sample includes about 410,000 distinct CDR3 sequences, 16% seen only once; the top ten take roughly 7%. The specimen was blood, either unsorted or a sorted T cell fraction (not recorded which). The receptors originated from a human donor who was either an allogeneic HSCT recipient or a stem cell or donor lymphocyte infusion donor (not recorded which). It is not recorded whose cells these are; they may come from a transplant donor.

The CDR3 coding sequence is TGTGCCAGCAGGAGGGACAGGTCGAATCAGCCCCAGCATTTT. It translates to CASRRDRSNQPQHF. The chain combines TRBV27 with TRBJ1-5; 8 bases map to TRBD1. Germline CDR1 is MNHEY and CDR2 is SMNVEV (reference sequence). This CDR3 is built from 14 residues. The V segment lost 6 bases and the J segment 4 bases; nucleotides outside the gene matches: 5.

Many counts were recorded for this clonotype. V and J are TRBV4-1 and TRBJ1-1; no definite D call. Looked up from germline, CDR1 is MGHRA and CDR2 is YSYEKL. The CDR3 extends over 15 amino acids. The V and J ends lost 0 bases and 5 bases respectively, with 13 bases between them. The CDR3 nucleotides read TGCGCCAGCAGCCAAGATCAGGTAGTGGAGACTGAAGCTTTCTTT. Translating it yields CASSQDQVVETEAFF.

In this sample, this clonotype turned up many times. The rearrangement joins TRBV7-8 to TRBJ2-1, with a weak D call TRBD2 (5 bases). Trimming took off 5 bases at V and 5 bases at J, with 10 bases between the two ends. The length of the CDR3 is 13 residues. Germline lookup yields CDR1 SGHVS and CDR2 FQNEAQ. The CDR3 bases are TGTGCCAGCAGCCCAGACTACCACAATGAGCAGTTCTTC. Translating it yields CASSPDYHNEQFF.

This chain links TRBV5-1 with TRBJ2-7; no clear D gene. V was clipped by 4 bases and J by 1 base, with 9 bases between them. From germline, CDR1 is SGHRS and CDR2 YFSETQ. The CDR3 runs to 13 residues. CDR3 sequence (DNA): TGCGCCAGCAGCCCGGAGTTTTCCTACGAGCAGTACTTC. Translated, it gives CASSPEFSYEQYF.

This clonotype was observed a handful of times. The J gene is TRBJ1-4, the V gene TRBV5-1; possible D gene TRBD1, 6 bases. The CDR3 has 14 residues. Deletions cut 4 bases from V and 4 bases from J, with 11 bases between. Germline loops: CDR1 SGHRS, CDR2 YFSETQ. CDR3 protein: CASSLWTVNEKLFF. Here the CDR3 DNA reads TGCGCCAGCAGCCTCTGGACAGTTAATGAAAAACTGTTTTTT.

This clonotype has just a few counts. This chain joins TRBV25-1 and TRBJ1-6; TRBD1 is a possible D gene (5 bases). Germline CDR1 reads MGHDK; CDR2 reads SYGVNS. This CDR3 spans 15 amino acids. V was shortened by 0 bases and J by 8 bases, with 11 bases between the two germline ends. CDR3 in amino acids: CASSEYTGVYSPLHF. In DNA form, the CDR3 reads TGTGCCAGCAGTGAATATACGGGGGTGTATTCACCCCTCCACTTT.

The V gene is TRBV6-1, the J gene TRBJ1-4; D might be TRBD1 (6 bases). Germline lookup yields CDR1 MNHNS and CDR2 SASEGT. The CDR3 has 15 residues. Trimming cost V 8 bases and J 0 bases, with 13 bases left between them. In DNA, the CDR3 is TGTGCCAGCCAACCCGGACAGACAACTAATGAAAAACTGTTTTTT. This sequence encodes CASQPGQTTNEKLFF.

This clonotype came up a few times. The genes are TRBV6-5 and TRBJ2-4; D ambiguous. The length of the CDR3 is 14 residues. CDR1 and CDR2 from the germline V gene are MNHEY and SVGAGI. The V end was cut by 0 bases, the J end by 5 bases, with 8 bases between. The CDR3 is CASSYSMGQNIQYF. The DNA for the CDR3 is TGTGCCAGCAGTTACTCGATGGGCCAAAACATTCAGTACTTC.

The V and J genes are TRBV18 and TRBJ2-5, with D possibly being TRBD1 (7 bases). This CDR3 has 16 amino acids. Trimming shortened V by 0 bases and J by 5 bases, and 16 bases separated the two germline ends. Germline V CDR1 and CDR2: KGHSH, LQKENI. The CDR3 spells CASSPPRRGLGETQYF. CDR3 nucleotides: TGTGCCAGCTCACCACCCCGGAGGGGGCTAGGGGAGACCCAGTACTTC.

This chain joins TRBV18 and TRBJ1-3; the D gene is possibly TRBD1 (5 bases). From germline, CDR1 is KGHSH and CDR2 LQKENI. The CDR3 extends over 16 amino acids. Trimming removed 1 base at V and 0 bases at J, with 10 bases between. The CDR3 DNA reads TGTGCCAGCTCACCACTCAGGACACTCTCTGGAAACACCATATATTTT. Its translation is CASSPLRTLSGNTIYF.

V is TRBV7-8 and J is TRBJ2-2; D unclear. The CDR3 runs to 14 residues. Germline V CDR1 and CDR2: SGHVS, FQNEAQ. V lost 1 base and J lost 1, with 4 bases in between. For the CDR3, the DNA is TGTGCCAGCAGCTTAGTTGTGAACACCGGGGAGCTGTTTTTT. Protein sequence: CASSLVVNTGELFF.

With respect to this clonotype: The junction and the germline gene differ at one end; a read error may be behind it. The V and J genes are TRBV3-1 and TRBJ2-3; 12 bases line up with TRBD2. The germline CDR1 and CDR2 sequences are LGHDT and YNNKEL (reference sequence). The CDR3 consists of 17 residues. CDR3 region: CASSYALTSGRTETQYF. CDR3 nucleotides: TGTGCCAGCAGCTACGCCCTGACTAGCGGGAGAACAGAAACGCAGTATTTT.

In its sample, this clonotype was seen a few times. The chain uses TRBV23-1 and TRBJ2-4, with TRBD1 matching over 9 bases. TRBV23-1 belongs to the ORF category, with a function that is uncertain. J gave up 8 bases and V 0 bases, and 8 bases lay outside the gene matches. The CDR3 is 16 residues long. CDR3 sequence: CASSQSPDRGGDIQYF. The CDR3, as DNA: TGCGCCAGCAGTCAATCCCCCGACAGGGGGGGGGACATTCAGTACTTC.

This clonotype has more than one count but fewer than ten. The chain carries TRBV5-1 and TRBJ2-7; 8 bases agree with TRBD1. J gave up 2 bases and V 1 base, and 2 bases lay outside the gene matches. The length of the CDR3 is 14 residues. Germline CDR1 SGHRS, CDR2 YFSETQ. The CDR3: CASSLIQGAYEQYF. The CDR3 DNA reads TGCGCCAGCAGCTTGATACAGGGGGCCTACGAGCAGTACTTC.

This rearrangement joins TRBV25-1 to TRBJ2-7; D remains unclear. Trimming stripped 6 bases from V and 2 bases from J, with 11 bases between. The CDR3 length is 13 residues. Per the germline V gene, CDR1 is MGHDK and CDR2 is SYGVNS. CDR3 protein: CASSHPTPYEQYF. The CDR3 region has the DNA TGTGCCAGCAGCCACCCTACACCCTACGAGCAGTACTTC.

This clonotype was picked up a small number of times. This chain links TRBV7-2 with TRBJ2-2; D remains unclear. The CDR3 length is 16 residues. The germline V gene has CDR1 SGHTA and CDR2 FQGNSA. Trimming removed 1 base from V and 6 bases from J, with 15 bases in between. CDR3 loop: CASSLVSGLPAGELFF. The CDR3 bases are TGTGCCAGCAGCTTAGTTTCGGGCCTTCCCGCCGGGGAGCTGTTTTTT. Combining the CDR3 with reference TRBV7-2 and TRBJ2-2 gives the whole variable domain GAGVSQSPSNKVTEKGKDVELRCDPISGHTALYWYRQSLGQGLEFLIYFQGNSAPDKSGLPSDRFSAERTGGSVSTLTIQRTQQEDSAVYLCASSLVSGLPAGELFFGEGSRLTVL.

This sequence joins TRBV20-1 and TRBJ2-7; D not certain. This CDR3 comprises 13 residues. V was shortened by 5 bases and J by 5 bases, with 16 bases between the two germline ends. From germline, CDR1 is DFQATT and CDR2 SNEGSKA (reference sequence). The CDR3, as DNA: TGCAGTGCTGGCGACATGGCCCGACACGAGCAGTACTTC. Translated, it gives CSAGDMARHEQYF.

This clonotype appeared a few times. The chain recombines TRBV19 with TRBJ2-2; unclear D gene. Trimming left V 5 bases short and J 3 bases short, with 10 bases between. Germline loops: CDR1 LNHDA, CDR2 SQIVND (reference sequence). The CDR3 is made up of 14 amino acids. CDR3 protein: CASSPKIDTGELFF. CDR3 DNA: TGTGCCAGTAGTCCAAAGATCGACACCGGGGAGCTGTTTTTT.

V usage is TRBV5-1 and J usage is TRBJ2-2, with no clear D. CDR3 length: 14 amino acids. Germline loops: CDR1 SGHRS, CDR2 YFSETQ. Trimming left V 6 bases short and J 1 base short, with 10 bases between. The CDR3 region is CASNSGRNTGELFF. CDR3 DNA: TGCGCCAGCAACTCCGGACGGAACACCGGGGAGCTGTTTTTT.

This chain connects TRBV5-1 to TRBJ2-2; TRBD2 aligns across 8 bases. After removal of 3 bases from V and 6 bases from J, the junction contained 7 bases not matched to a gene. The germline gives CDR1 SGHRS, CDR2 YFSETQ. This CDR3 has 15 amino acids. The CDR3 DNA is TGCGCCAGCAGCTCGCCCGGGAGGGCCTCCGGGGAGCTGTTTTTT. Its translation is CASSSPGRASGELFF.

V usage is TRBV28 and J usage is TRBJ2-3; the D is unclear. With 8 bases removed from V and 4 bases from J, the gap between germline ends came to 13 bases. In germline, CDR1 is MDHEN, CDR2 SYDVKM. The CDR3 runs to 13 residues. For the CDR3, the DNA is TGTGCCAGCTCCTCGAGCCCCCCAGATACGCAGTATTTT. It encodes CASSSSPPDTQYF.

This clonotype was picked up a small number of times. The chain links TRBV3-1 to TRBJ2-7; 10 bases are a match to TRBD2. The CDR3 has 14 amino acids. The V gene's germline CDR1 is LGHDT and CDR2 YNNKEL (reference sequence). The V gene end was trimmed by 8 bases and the J gene end by 4 bases; junction bases not matched to a gene: 8. The CDR3: CASARGTSVYEQYF. CDR3 nucleotide sequence: TGTGCCAGCGCAAGGGGGACTAGCGTGTACGAGCAGTACTTC.

The genes are TRBV19 and TRBJ2-2; D is uncertain. The CDR3 spans 15 residues. Germline V gene data show CDR1 as LNHDA and CDR2 as SQIVND (reference sequence). Trimming removed 0 bases at V and 6 bases at J, with 11 bases between. The CDR3 region has the DNA TGTGCCAGTAGTATAGAGAGTAGCCGGTCCGGGGAGCTGTTTTTT. As protein: CASSIESSRSGELFF.

V gene TRBV18 combines with J gene TRBJ2-2, with 10 bases identical to TRBD2. Germline V CDR1 and CDR2: KGHSH, LQKENI. Trimming cost V 1 base and J 5 bases; bases outside gene matches: 4. There are 16 residues in the CDR3. The CDR3 is CASSPRLAGETGELFF. In DNA form, the CDR3 reads TGTGCCAGCTCACCACGGCTAGCGGGAGAGACCGGGGAGCTGTTTTTT. Looking up the rest from reference TRBV18 and TRBJ2-2 gives the full variable domain: NAGVMQNPRHLVRRRGQEARLRCSPMKGHSHVYWYRQLPEEGLKFMVYLQKENIIDESGMPKERFSAEFPKEGPSILRIQQVVRGDSAAYFCASSPRLAGETGELFFGEGSRLTVL.

The V gene is TRBV20-1, the J gene TRBJ2-3; 10 bases are shared with TRBD2. The germline gives CDR1 DFQATT, CDR2 SNEGSKA (reference sequence). This CDR3 has 15 amino acids. The V and J ends lost 4 bases and 2 bases, in that order; junction bases with no gene match: 6. DNA for the CDR3: TGCAGTGCTATCACTAGCGGGACCTACACAGATACGCAGTATTTT. It encodes CSAITSGTYTDTQYF.

The gene calls are TRBV7-9 and TRBJ2-7, with 10 bases that match TRBD2. The CDR3 consists of 13 residues. CDR1 SEHNR and CDR2 FQNEAQ come from the germline V gene (reference sequence). Germline trimming cut 5 bases from V and 8 bases from J; bases unmatched to any gene: 6. Written as DNA, the CDR3 is TGTGCCAGCAGCGCTAGCGGGAGTTCGAAGCAGTACTTC. It translates to CASSASGSSKQYF.

V gene TRBV7-9 combines with J gene TRBJ2-5; D not resolved. Germline CDR1 and CDR2: SEHNR and FQNEAQ (reference sequence). The germline V and J ends were trimmed by 5 bases and 5 bases, with 12 bases remaining between them. The CDR3 is 13 amino acids. In DNA, the CDR3 is TGTGCCAGCAGCCCCCTGAACAAGGAGACCCAGTACTTC. Translation: CASSPLNKETQYF.

This clonotype was observed a handful of times. DNA of the CDR3: TGTGCCAGCTCGTATAATTTGAACAATGAGCAGTTCTTC. Its protein product is CASSYNLNNEQFF. V is TRBV19 and J is TRBJ2-1, with D unclear. Germline V gene lookup returns CDR1 LNHDA and CDR2 SQIVND (reference sequence). The CDR3 is 13 amino acids. With 9 bases removed from V and 5 bases from J, the gap between germline ends came to 14 bases.

At least ten counts were recorded for this clonotype. The chain carries TRBV18 and TRBJ1-1; maybe TRBD1 (5 bases). Germline CDR1 reads KGHSH; CDR2 reads LQKENI. Trimming left V 6 bases short and J 4 bases short, with 21 bases between. There are 16 residues in the CDR3. The CDR3 sequence: CASSPLPSLRGTEAFF. CDR3 sequence (DNA): TGTGCCAGCTCGCCCCTTCCGTCTCTGAGGGGCACTGAAGCTTTCTTT.

A few counts support this clonotype. The chain has TRBV6-5 and TRBJ2-3; 7 bases map to TRBD2. Looked up from germline, CDR1 is MNHEY and CDR2 is SVGAGI. CDR3 length: 14 residues. Trimming removed 2 bases from V and 6 bases from J; junction bases left unmatched: 5. The CDR3 DNA sequence: TGTGCCAGCAGTTACGCGGGGGTAGCGGATACGCAGTATTTT. Its protein is CASSYAGVADTQYF.

The chain has TRBV2 and TRBJ1-3; 7 bases align to TRBD1. From germline, CDR1 is SNHLY and CDR2 FYNNEI. The V segment lost 7 bases and the J segment 0 bases; nucleotides outside the gene matches: 3. The length of the CDR3 is 14 residues. CDR3 coding DNA: TGTGCCAGCACCGGGACAGTCTCTGGAAACACCATATATTTT. It is translated as CASTGTVSGNTIYF.

The chain uses TRBV7-9 and TRBJ2-1; 8 positions agree with TRBD1. The germline V gene encodes CDR1 SEHNR and CDR2 FQNEAQ (reference sequence). The CDR3 consists of 12 residues. J lost 13 bases, V lost 3 bases, and 5 bases had no gene match. CDR3 sequence reads: CASSFETGEQFF. The CDR3 DNA reads TGTGCCAGCAGCTTCGAGACAGGGGAACAGTTCTTC. Full variable domain (rest looked up from reference TRBV7-9 and TRBJ2-1): DTGVSQNPRHKITKRGQNVTFRCDPISEHNRLYWYRQTLGQGPEFLTYFQNEAQLEKSRLLSDRFSAERPKGSFSTLEIQRTEQGDSAMYLCASSFETGEQFFGPGTRLTVL.